One and the same sample provided the 28 T cell receptor beta chains below, sequenced in a study of shared clonotypes between healthy human individuals (dated by TCRdb to about 2020). The method was the immunoSEQ multiplex PCR assay. This immuneACCESS table, as held by TCRdb, lists in-frame sequences with V and J called but not all clones. Of the missing ones, under half trace to an unresolved V gene in checked studies; the others have no known cause. For this sample there are 150,000 to 200,000 clones; about 66% appear just once. Under 11% of the sample rests with the top ten. The specimen was memory CD4+ T cells sorted from blood. Interpreted using the paper, the cell subset or site label stands for: CD45RA-negative fraction. Receptors were obtained from a man aged 25 to 40 in good health.

This chain links TRBV6-5 with TRBJ2-1, with a possible D match to TRBD2 (6 bases). Trimming removed 5 bases from V and 7 bases from J, with 15 bases in between. Per germline, CDR1 MNHEY and CDR2 SVGAGI. This CDR3 region has 14 residues. The CDR3 nucleotides are TGTGCCAGCAGTCGGTTGTCGAGCGGGAATGAGCAGTTCTTC. It specifies CASSRLSSGNEQFF.

This clone has at least ten counts. This chain joins TRBV20-1 and TRBJ1-2; D uncertain. The V and J ends lost 6 bases and 7 bases respectively, with 9 bases between them. CDR3 length: 10 amino acids. Germline V gene lookup returns CDR1 DFQATT and CDR2 SNEGSKA (reference sequence). CDR3 coding DNA: TGCAGTGCGGCGGATAGTGGCTACACCTTC. Its translation: CSAADSGYTF.

The chain links TRBV5-5 to TRBJ1-5; D unclear. The V gene's germline CDR1 is SGHKS and CDR2 YYEKEE (reference sequence). CDR3 size: 17 residues. V dropped 0 bases and J dropped 0 bases, with 13 bases sitting between them. As DNA, the CDR3 is TGTGCCAGCAGCTTGGCCGCGCCAGCAGATAGCAATCAGCCCCAGCATTTT. This encodes CASSLAAPADSNQPQHF. Drawing the rest from reference TRBV5-5 and TRBJ1-5, the complete variable domain is DAGVTQSPTHLIKTRGQQVTLRCSPISGHKSVSWYQQVLGQGPQFIFQYYEKEERGRGNFPDRFSARQFPNYSSELNVNALLLGDSALYLCASSLAAPADSNQPQHFGDGTRLSIL.

The chain carries TRBV5-1 and TRBJ2-1, with 10 bases lining up with TRBD2. The length of the CDR3 is 18 residues. The germline gives CDR1 SGHRS, CDR2 YFSETQ. The trim removed 1 base at V and 4 bases at J, leaving 11 bases unmatched. The CDR3 coding sequence is TGCGCCAGCAGCTTGTTAGGCTCTAGCGGGAGAATATACAATGAGCAGTTCTTC. It codes for CASSLLGSSGRIYNEQFF. Full variable domain (remainder filled in from reference TRBV5-1 and TRBJ2-1): KAGVTQTPRYLIKTRGQQVTLSCSPISGHRSVSWYQQTPGQGLQFLFEYFSETQRNKGNFPGRFSGRQFSNSRSEMNVSTLELGDSALYLCASSLLGSSGRIYNEQFFGPGTRLTVL.

The rearrangement joins TRBV25-1 to TRBJ2-2, with 9 positions matching TRBD2. CDR1 and CDR2 (germline): MGHDK, SYGVNS. The ends lost 8 bases at V and 2 bases at J; junction bases unmatched: 3. This CDR3 is built from 14 residues. CDR3 sequence (DNA): TGTGCCAGCCATAGCGGGAGTAACACCGGGGAGCTGTTTTTT. The encoded protein is CASHSGSNTGELFF.

This clone was counted between two and nine times. This sequence joins TRBV7-2 and TRBJ2-7; 10 nucleotides agree with TRBD2. This CDR3 contains 18 residues. Germline lookup yields CDR1 SGHTA and CDR2 FQGNSA. Germline trimming cut 5 bases from V and 0 bases from J; bases unmatched to any gene: 13. The CDR3 here is CASSPRTSGRNSSYEQYF. The CDR3 DNA is TGTGCCAGCAGCCCACGGACTAGCGGCAGAAACAGCTCCTACGAGCAGTACTTC. The variable domain in full, completed from reference TRBV7-2 and TRBJ2-7, reads GAGVSQSPSNKVTEKGKDVELRCDPISGHTALYWYRQSLGQGLEFLIYFQGNSAPDKSGLPSDRFSAERTGGSVSTLTIQRTQQEDSAVYLCASSPRTSGRNSSYEQYFGPGTRLTVT.

The chain uses TRBV7-8 and TRBJ2-5; TRBD2 aligns across 8 bases. Germline CDR1 and CDR2: SGHVS and FQNEAQ. The CDR3 consists of 14 residues. The V and J ends lost 4 bases and 2 bases, in that order; junction bases with no gene match: 3. The CDR3 DNA sequence: TGTGCCAGCAGCTCAGGGACTAGGCAAGAGACCCAGTACTTC. Translating it yields CASSSGTRQETQYF.

The rearrangement joins TRBV29-1 to TRBJ1-1, with TRBD1 identical over 10 bases. The V gene's germline CDR1 is SQVTM and CDR2 ANQGSEA. The CDR3 extends over 13 amino acids. The DNA of the CDR3 is TGCAACTCGAAGACAGGGGGCTCTACTGAAGCTTTCTTT. Its translation is CNSKTGGSTEAFF.

The chain has TRBV2 and TRBJ1-3, with a weak D call TRBD1 (6 bases). The CDR3 is made up of 14 amino acids. V was cut by 6 bases and J by 4 bases, with 13 bases left in between. Germline CDR1 reads SNHLY; CDR2 reads FYNNEI. The CDR3 reads CASSIGTTGNTIYF. In DNA, the CDR3 is TGTGCCAGCAGCATCGGGACAACAGGAAACACCATATATTTT.

V and J are TRBV28 and TRBJ2-4; 12 nucleotides match TRBD1. The J segment lost 9 bases and the V segment lost 6 bases, leaving 12 bases of the junction unmatched. CDR1 is MDHEN and CDR2 is SYDVKM in the germline V gene. The CDR3 is 16 residues long. CDR3: CASSYLKGTGGTIQYF. The CDR3 nucleotides are TGTGCCAGCAGCTATCTAAAGGGGACAGGGGGCACCATTCAGTACTTC.

The chain couples TRBV7-2 to TRBJ2-7, with D possibly TRBD2 on 5 matching bases. The CDR3 runs to 14 residues. Trimming stripped 7 bases from V and 3 bases from J, with 16 bases between. The germline CDR1 and CDR2 sequences are SGHTA and FQGNSA. The CDR3 loop is CASINTGVNYEQYF. The CDR3 DNA sequence: TGTGCCAGCATTAATACCGGGGTGAACTACGAGCAGTACTTC.

The rearrangement uses TRBV7-2 and TRBJ2-1, with TRBD2 matching 7 bases. Germline lookup yields CDR1 SGHTA and CDR2 FQGNSA. The CDR3 length is 15 residues. V trimming: 5 bases; J trimming: 7 bases; junction bases outside the gene matches: 11. The CDR3 nucleotides read TGTGCCAGCAGCCCTAAAGCGGGACTATTAAATGAGCAGTTCTTC. It codes for CASSPKAGLLNEQFF.

CDR3: CASSPQRTSRNNEQFF. For the CDR3, the DNA is TGTGCCAGCAGCCCGCAAAGGACATCTAGGAACAATGAGCAGTTCTTC. The chain joins TRBV11-2 to TRBJ2-1; D perhaps matches TRBD1 (5 bases). Trimming took 5 bases from V and 5 from J, leaving 19 bases between them. CDR1 SGHAT and CDR2 FQNNGV come from the germline V gene. The CDR3 consists of 16 residues.

This clone was counted only a few times. This CDR3 is CASSQSPGASYEQYF. The CDR3 nucleotides read TGCGCCAGCAGTCAATCTCCAGGGGCCTCCTACGAGCAGTACTTC. The rearrangement uses TRBV23-1 and TRBJ2-7; a weak D match, TRBD1 (6 bases). TRBV23-1 is an ORF; its function is uncertain. The CDR3 spans 15 residues. V lost 0 bases and J lost 0, with 9 bases in between.

The CDR3 loop reads CASSIDIGRLQPQHF. CDR3 bases: TGTGCCAGTAGTATAGATATAGGAAGGCTTCAGCCCCAGCATTTT. This chain uses TRBV19 with TRBJ1-5; no definite D call. The CDR3 contains 15 residues. V shed 0 bases and J shed 6 bases, with 12 bases lying between them. Germline loops: CDR1 LNHDA, CDR2 SQIVND (reference sequence).

The rearrangement links TRBV29-1 to TRBJ1-4; 9 bases match TRBD1. The CDR3 loop spans 14 amino acids. Germline CDR1 reads SQVTM; CDR2 reads ANQGSEA. J gave up 4 bases and V 7 bases, and 7 bases lay outside the gene matches. The CDR3 DNA sequence: TGCAGCGCCGGAACAGGGGGCGGTAATGAAAAACTGTTTTTT. Its protein is CSAGTGGGNEKLFF. Together with reference TRBV29-1 and TRBJ1-4, the CDR3 gives the full variable domain: SAVISQKPSRDICQRGTSLTIQCQVDSQVTMMFWYRQQPGQSLTLIATANQGSEATYESGFVIDKFPISRPNLTFSTLTVSNMSPEDSSIYLCSAGTGGGNEKLFFGSGTQLSVL.

V and J are TRBV7-6 and TRBJ2-2, with TRBD2 matching over 11 bases. CDR1 is SGHVS, CDR2 FNYEAQ, per germline. The CDR3 loop spans 18 amino acids. J was trimmed by 5 bases and V by 2 bases; bases with no gene match: 10. CDR3 nucleotides: TGTGCCAGCAGCTTATCCGTAGCGGGAGGGTATGGTACCGGGGAGCTGTTTTTT. Its translation is CASSLSVAGGYGTGELFF.

The chain links TRBV30 to TRBJ2-7; perhaps TRBD1 as D (7 bases). The CDR3 runs to 14 residues. Looked up from germline, CDR1 is GTSNPN and CDR2 is SVGIG (reference sequence). Trimming removed 2 bases from V and 6 bases from J, with 17 bases in between. CDR3 amino acids: CAWSMTGRDGEQYF. Written as DNA, the CDR3 is TGTGCCTGGAGTATGACAGGGCGGGACGGCGAGCAGTACTTC.

This chain connects TRBV2 to TRBJ2-7; D perhaps matches TRBD2 (6 bases). Per germline, CDR1 SNHLY and CDR2 FYNNEI. The CDR3 sequence is 13 residues long. The germline V and J ends were trimmed by 7 bases and 4 bases, with 14 bases remaining between them. The CDR3 here is CASIGGIEYEQYF. DNA of the CDR3: TGTGCCAGCATTGGAGGGATAGAGTACGAGCAGTACTTC.

Notes on this clone: This may arise from a read error, as a much more abundant clone is one base away. The chain combines TRBV5-1 with TRBJ2-2; weak D call: TRBD2 (5 bases). CDR3 size: 15 residues. The V gene's germline CDR1 is SGHRS and CDR2 YFSETQ. The CDR3 is CVSGEQTTNTGELFF. The CDR3 nucleotides are TGCGTCAGCGGCGAACAGACAACGAACACCGGGGAGCTGTTTTTT.

The chain combines TRBV29-1 with TRBJ1-1; maybe TRBD1 (5 bases). Deletions cut 7 bases from V and 3 bases from J, with 18 bases between. Germline CDR1 and CDR2: SQVTM and ANQGSEA. The CDR3 has 14 amino acids. Here the CDR3 DNA reads TGCAGCGCAGGGAAACAAAGGAGGGACACTGAAGCTTTCTTT. Protein product: CSAGKQRRDTEAFF.

This sequence joins TRBV7-1 and TRBJ2-1, with 11 bases aligning to TRBD2. TRBV7-1 carries the ORF label, with uncertain function. V gave up 6 bases and J gave up 4 bases; unmatched junction bases: 5. The CDR3 has 15 amino acids. CDR3 region: CASRPTSGAYNEQFF. The CDR3 region has the DNA TGTGCCAGCAGACCGACTAGCGGGGCATACAATGAGCAGTTCTTC.

This rearrangement joins TRBV29-1 to TRBJ2-7, with 7 positions matching TRBD2. The CDR3 loop spans 12 amino acids. Unmatched junction bases numbered 5, after V lost 4 bases and J lost 5 bases. The germline CDR1 and CDR2 sequences are SQVTM and ANQGSEA. CDR3 in DNA: TGCAGCGTTGCCCTGAGCGGGAACGAGCAGTACTTC. This translates into CSVALSGNEQYF.

This chain uses TRBV6-1 with TRBJ2-1; D unclear. The germline V and J ends were trimmed by 1 base and 12 bases, with 7 bases remaining between them. Germline V gives CDR1 MNHNS, CDR2 SASEGT. The CDR3 is 11 amino acids. The CDR3 bases are TGTGCCAGCAGTGAAGATGCCCCGCAGTTCTTC. It encodes CASSEDAPQFF.

This chain links TRBV7-6 with TRBJ2-3; 7 positions match TRBD2. With 5 bases clipped from V and 0 bases from J, the junction kept 5 bases outside the gene matches. The CDR3 extends over 15 amino acids. The germline CDR1 and CDR2 sequences are SGHVS and FNYEAQ. The CDR3 spells CASSRGGGSTDTQYF. DNA for the CDR3: TGTGCCAGCAGCCGAGGCGGGGGTAGCACAGATACGCAGTATTTT. Together with reference TRBV7-6 and TRBJ2-3, the CDR3 gives the full variable domain: GAGVSQSPRYKVTKRGQDVALRCDPISGHVSLYWYRQALGQGPEFLTYFNYEAQQDKSGLPNDRFSAERPEGSISTLTIQRTEQRDSAMYRCASSRGGGSTDTQYFGPGTRLTVL.

V usage is TRBV6-1 and J usage is TRBJ1-5; no firm D call. The CDR3 totals 16 residues. Trimming took off 2 bases at V and 7 bases at J, with 18 bases between the two ends. Looked up from germline, CDR1 is MNHNS and CDR2 is SASEGT. The CDR3 loop is CASSENWGRSGQPQHF. The CDR3 DNA reads TGTGCCAGCAGTGAAAATTGGGGTAGGTCCGGACAGCCCCAGCATTTT.

The chain recombines TRBV5-5 with TRBJ2-1; unclear D gene. The length of the CDR3 is 14 residues. Germline lookup yields CDR1 SGHKS and CDR2 YYEKEE (reference sequence). Trimming took 0 bases from V and 8 from J, leaving 12 bases between them. In nucleotides, the CDR3 is TGTGCCAGCAGCTTGGGGCAGCCGCGCGATGAGCAGTTCTTC. Amino acids: CASSLGQPRDEQFF.

This chain uses TRBV6-5 with TRBJ2-2; no clear D. CDR1 and CDR2 from the germline V gene are MNHEY and SVGAGI. V gave up 2 bases and J gave up 7 bases, with 11 bases separating them. The CDR3 runs 14 residues. The CDR3 is CASSYGLHDGELFF. The CDR3, as DNA: TGTGCCAGCAGTTACGGGCTTCATGACGGGGAGCTGTTTTTT.